This T cell receptor beta chain was profiled in a study of vaccination and CD4 T cells after COVID-19. Study overall: Sampling that followed vaccination took place a median approximately 70 days after dose two, within a range of 14 to 241. Stimulation of the cells used overlapping spike peptide pools from SARS-CoV-2 and from the common cold coronaviruses HCoV-NL63, HCoV-OC43 and HCoV-229E. Cultures designated as controls were supplied with a CEFX pool, an HIV-1 Nef pool, or no peptide.

A remark on this clonotype: The antigen is undetermined.

The germline V and J ends were trimmed by 4 bases and 0 bases, with 6 bases remaining between them. This CDR3 is 13 amino acids long. Germline V gene lookup returns CDR1 KGHDR and CDR2 SFDVKD. Treatment described: roughly 11-day PBMC culture with coronavirus spike peptide pools or control peptides (ViraFEST assay). TCRs were sequenced by ViraFEST after antigen-specific T cells had been expanded with peptide pools. Sequencing of DNA taken from cultured CD4+ T cells relied on the Oncomine TCR Beta short-read assay. TCRdb fed the PCR reads into MiXCR, producing one record per CDR3 protein. The repertoire has more than 10,000 distinct CDR3 sequences, approximately 44% of them found once; the top ten carry about 12%.

The genes are TRBV24-1 and TRBJ2-7; the D is unclear. The sequenced sample was CD4+ T cells from blood, cultured in vitro. The clonotype was recovered from a human donor who had recovered from COVID-19. In DNA form, the CDR3 reads TGTGCCACCAGTGAGCCGCACTCCTACGAGCAGTACTTC. It is translated as CATSEPHSYEQYF.